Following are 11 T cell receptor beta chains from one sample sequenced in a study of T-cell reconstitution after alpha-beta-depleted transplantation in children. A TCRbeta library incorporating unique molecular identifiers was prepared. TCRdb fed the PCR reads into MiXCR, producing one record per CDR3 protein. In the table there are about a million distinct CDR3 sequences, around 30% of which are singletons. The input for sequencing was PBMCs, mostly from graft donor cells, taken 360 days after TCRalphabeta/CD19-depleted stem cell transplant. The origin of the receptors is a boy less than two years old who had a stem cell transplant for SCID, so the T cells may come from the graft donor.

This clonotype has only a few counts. CDR3 in amino acids: CAIRQGAANTEAFF. In DNA, the CDR3 is TGTGCCATCAGGCAGGGGGCGGCGAACACTGAAGCTTTCTTT. The rearrangement joins TRBV10-3 to TRBJ1-1; 8 bases agree with TRBD1. The V gene's germline CDR1 is ENHRY and CDR2 SYGVKD. With 6 bases clipped from V and 1 base from J, the junction kept 4 bases outside the gene matches. CDR3 length equals 14 residues.

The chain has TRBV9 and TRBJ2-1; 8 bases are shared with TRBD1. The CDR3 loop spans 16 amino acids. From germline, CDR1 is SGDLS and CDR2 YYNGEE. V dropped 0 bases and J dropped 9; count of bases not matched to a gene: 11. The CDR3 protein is CASSVGADRGRGEQFF. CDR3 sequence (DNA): TGTGCCAGCAGCGTAGGGGCTGACAGGGGAAGAGGTGAGCAGTTCTTC.

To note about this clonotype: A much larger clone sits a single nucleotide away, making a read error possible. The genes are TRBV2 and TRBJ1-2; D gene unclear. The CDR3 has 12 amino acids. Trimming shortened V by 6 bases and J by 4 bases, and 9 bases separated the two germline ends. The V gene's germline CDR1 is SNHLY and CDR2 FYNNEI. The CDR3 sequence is CASRDGGYGYTF. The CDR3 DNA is TGTGCCAGCAGGGACGGCGGCTATGGCTACACCTTC. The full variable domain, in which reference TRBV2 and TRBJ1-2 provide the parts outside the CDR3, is EPEVTQTPSHQVTQMGQEVILRCVPISNHLYFYWYRQILGQKVEFLVSFYNNEISEKSEIFDDQFSVERPDGSNFTLKIRSTKLEDSAMYFCASRDGGYGYTFGSGTRLTVV.

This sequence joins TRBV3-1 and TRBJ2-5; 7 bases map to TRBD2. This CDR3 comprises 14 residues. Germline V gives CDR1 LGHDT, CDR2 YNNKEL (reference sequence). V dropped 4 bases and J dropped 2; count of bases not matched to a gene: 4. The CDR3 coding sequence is TGTGCCAGCAGCCGTGGTAGCGGGCAAGAGACCCAGTACTTC. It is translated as CASSRGSGQETQYF.

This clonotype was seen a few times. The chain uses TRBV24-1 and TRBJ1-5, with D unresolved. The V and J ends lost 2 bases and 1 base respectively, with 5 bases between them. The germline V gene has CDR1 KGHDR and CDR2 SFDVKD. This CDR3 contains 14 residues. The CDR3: CATSDWNSNQPQHF. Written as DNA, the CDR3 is TGTGCCACCAGTGATTGGAACAGCAATCAGCCCCAGCATTTT.

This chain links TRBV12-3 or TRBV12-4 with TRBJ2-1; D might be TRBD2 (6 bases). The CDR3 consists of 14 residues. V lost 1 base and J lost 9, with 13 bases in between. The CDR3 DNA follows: TGTGCCAGCAGTTTAGTCGTGGGGGGTAGTGAGCAGTTCTTC. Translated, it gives CASSLVVGGSEQFF.

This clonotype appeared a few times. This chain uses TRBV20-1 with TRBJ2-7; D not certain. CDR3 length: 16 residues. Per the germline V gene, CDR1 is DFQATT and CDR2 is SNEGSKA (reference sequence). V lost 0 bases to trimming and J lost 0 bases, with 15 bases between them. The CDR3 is CSAREESRSSSYEQYF. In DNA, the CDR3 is TGCAGTGCTAGAGAGGAATCAAGGAGTAGCTCCTACGAGCAGTACTTC.

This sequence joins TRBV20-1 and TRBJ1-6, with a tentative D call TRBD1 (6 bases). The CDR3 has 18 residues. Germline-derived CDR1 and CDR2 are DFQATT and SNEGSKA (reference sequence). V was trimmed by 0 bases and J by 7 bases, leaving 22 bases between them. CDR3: CSAREGLGRGKGNSPLHF. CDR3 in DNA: TGCAGTGCTAGAGAGGGGTTAGGGAGGGGGAAGGGAAATTCACCCCTCCACTTT.

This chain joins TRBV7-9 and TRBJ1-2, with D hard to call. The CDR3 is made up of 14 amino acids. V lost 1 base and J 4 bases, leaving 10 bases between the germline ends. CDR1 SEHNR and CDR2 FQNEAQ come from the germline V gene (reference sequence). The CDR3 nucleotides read TGTGCCAGCAGCTTAGAATCCAGAGGCTATGGCTACACCTTC. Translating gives CASSLESRGYGYTF. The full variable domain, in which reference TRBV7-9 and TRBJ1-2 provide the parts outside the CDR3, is DTGVSQNPRHKITKRGQNVTFRCDPISEHNRLYWYRQTLGQGPEFLTYFQNEAQLEKSRLLSDRFSAERPKGSFSTLEIQRTEQGDSAMYLCASSLESRGYGYTFGSGTRLTVV.

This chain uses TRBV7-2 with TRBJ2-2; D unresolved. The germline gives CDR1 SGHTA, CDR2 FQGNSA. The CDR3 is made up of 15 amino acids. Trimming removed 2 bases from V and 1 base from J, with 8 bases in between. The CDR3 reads CASSLWARNTGELFF. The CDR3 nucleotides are TGTGCCAGCAGCTTATGGGCTAGGAACACCGGGGAGCTGTTTTTT.

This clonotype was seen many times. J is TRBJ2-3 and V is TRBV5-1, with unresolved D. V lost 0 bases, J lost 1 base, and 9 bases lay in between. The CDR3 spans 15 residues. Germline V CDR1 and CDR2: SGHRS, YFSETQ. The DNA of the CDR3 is TGCGCCAGCAGCTTGGAAGCAGGACGCACAGATACGCAGTATTTT. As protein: CASSLEAGRTDTQYF.